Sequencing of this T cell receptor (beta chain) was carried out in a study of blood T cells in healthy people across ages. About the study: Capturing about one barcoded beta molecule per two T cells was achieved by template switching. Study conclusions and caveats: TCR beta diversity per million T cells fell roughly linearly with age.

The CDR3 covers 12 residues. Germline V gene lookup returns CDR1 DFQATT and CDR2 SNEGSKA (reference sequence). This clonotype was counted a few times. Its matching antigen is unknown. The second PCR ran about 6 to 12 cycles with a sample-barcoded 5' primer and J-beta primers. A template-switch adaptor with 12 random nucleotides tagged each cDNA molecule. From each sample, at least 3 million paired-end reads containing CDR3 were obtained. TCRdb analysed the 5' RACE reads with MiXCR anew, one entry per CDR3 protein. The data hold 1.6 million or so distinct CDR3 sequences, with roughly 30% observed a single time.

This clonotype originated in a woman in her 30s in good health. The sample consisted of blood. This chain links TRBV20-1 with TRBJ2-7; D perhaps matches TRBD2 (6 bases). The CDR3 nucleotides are TGCAGCAAAACCGGGAGCTACTACGAGCAGTACTTC. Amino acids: CSKTGSYYEQYF.